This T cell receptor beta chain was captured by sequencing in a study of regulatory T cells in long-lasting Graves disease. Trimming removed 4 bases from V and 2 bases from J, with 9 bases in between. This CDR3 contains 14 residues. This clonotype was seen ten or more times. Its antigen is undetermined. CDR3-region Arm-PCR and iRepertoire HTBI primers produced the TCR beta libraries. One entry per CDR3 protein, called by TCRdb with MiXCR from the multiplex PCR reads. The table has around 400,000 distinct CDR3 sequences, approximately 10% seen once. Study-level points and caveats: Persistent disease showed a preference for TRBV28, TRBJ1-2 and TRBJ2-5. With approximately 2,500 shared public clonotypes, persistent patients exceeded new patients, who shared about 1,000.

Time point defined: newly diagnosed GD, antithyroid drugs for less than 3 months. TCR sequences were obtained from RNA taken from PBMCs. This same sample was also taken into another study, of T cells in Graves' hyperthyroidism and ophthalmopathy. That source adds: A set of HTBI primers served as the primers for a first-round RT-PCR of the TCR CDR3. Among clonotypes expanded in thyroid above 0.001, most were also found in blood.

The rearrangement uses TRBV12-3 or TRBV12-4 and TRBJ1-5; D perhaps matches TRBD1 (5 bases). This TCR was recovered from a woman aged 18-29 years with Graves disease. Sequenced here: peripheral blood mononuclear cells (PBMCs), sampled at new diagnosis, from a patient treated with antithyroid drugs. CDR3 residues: CASSWGPRNQPQHF. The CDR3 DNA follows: TGTGCCAGCAGTTGGGGACCGCGCAATCAGCCCCAGCATTTT.